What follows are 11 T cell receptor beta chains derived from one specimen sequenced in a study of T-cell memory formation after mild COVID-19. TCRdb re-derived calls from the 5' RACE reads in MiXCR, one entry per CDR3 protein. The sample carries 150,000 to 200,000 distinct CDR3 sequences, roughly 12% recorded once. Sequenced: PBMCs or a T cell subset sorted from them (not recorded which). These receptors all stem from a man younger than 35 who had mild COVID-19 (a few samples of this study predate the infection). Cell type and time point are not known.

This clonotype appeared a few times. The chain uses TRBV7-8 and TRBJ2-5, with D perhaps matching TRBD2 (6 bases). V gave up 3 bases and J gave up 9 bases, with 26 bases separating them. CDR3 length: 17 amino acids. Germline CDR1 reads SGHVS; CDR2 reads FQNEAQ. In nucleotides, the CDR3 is TGTGCCAGCAGCTTTGGGTTGCGGGGCCCAGTTTTTGGGGCCCAGTACTTC. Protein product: CASSFGLRGPVFGAQYF.

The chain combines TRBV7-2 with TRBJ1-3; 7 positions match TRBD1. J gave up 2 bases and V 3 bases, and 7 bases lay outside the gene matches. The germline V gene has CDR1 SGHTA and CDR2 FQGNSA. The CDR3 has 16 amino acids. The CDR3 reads CASSFIATGAGNTIYF. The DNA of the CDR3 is TGTGCCAGCAGCTTTATCGCCACAGGGGCTGGAAACACCATATATTTT.

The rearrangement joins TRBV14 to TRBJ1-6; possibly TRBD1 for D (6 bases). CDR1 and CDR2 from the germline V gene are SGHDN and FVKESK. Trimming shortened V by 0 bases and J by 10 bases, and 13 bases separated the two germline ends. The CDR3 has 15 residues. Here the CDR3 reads CASSQELSGQSPLHF. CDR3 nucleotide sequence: TGTGCCAGCAGCCAAGAGTTATCCGGACAGTCACCCCTCCACTTT.

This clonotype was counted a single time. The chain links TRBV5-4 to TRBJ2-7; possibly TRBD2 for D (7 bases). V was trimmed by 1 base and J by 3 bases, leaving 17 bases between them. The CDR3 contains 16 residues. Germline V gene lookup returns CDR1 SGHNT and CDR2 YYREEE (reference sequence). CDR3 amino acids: CASSLSGAGTHYEQYV. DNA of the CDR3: TGTGCCAGCAGCTTGTCCGGAGCGGGGACACACTACGAGCAGTACGTC.

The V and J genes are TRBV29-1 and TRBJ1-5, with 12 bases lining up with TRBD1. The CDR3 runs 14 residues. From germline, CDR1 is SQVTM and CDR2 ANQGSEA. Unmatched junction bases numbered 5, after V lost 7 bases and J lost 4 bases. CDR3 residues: CSARDRGPNQPQHF. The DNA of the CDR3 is TGCAGCGCACGGGACAGGGGGCCAAATCAGCCCCAGCATTTT.

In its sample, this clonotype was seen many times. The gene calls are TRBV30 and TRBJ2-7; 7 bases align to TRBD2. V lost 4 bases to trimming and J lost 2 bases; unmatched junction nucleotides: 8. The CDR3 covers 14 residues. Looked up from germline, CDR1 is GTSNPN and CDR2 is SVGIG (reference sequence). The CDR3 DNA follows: TGTGCCTGGAATACCGGGACTACGCCCTACGAGCAGTACTTC. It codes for CAWNTGTTPYEQYF.

CDR3 region: CASSQGGAYYEQYV. In DNA form, the CDR3 reads TGCGCCAGCAGCCAGGGCGGGGCCTACTACGAGCAGTACGTC. The rearrangement uses TRBV4-3 and TRBJ2-7; tentative D call: TRBD2 (6 bases). Germline assignment: CDR1 LGHNA and CDR2 YSLEER. The CDR3 is 14 amino acids. V was trimmed by 3 bases and J by 3 bases, leaving 12 bases between them.

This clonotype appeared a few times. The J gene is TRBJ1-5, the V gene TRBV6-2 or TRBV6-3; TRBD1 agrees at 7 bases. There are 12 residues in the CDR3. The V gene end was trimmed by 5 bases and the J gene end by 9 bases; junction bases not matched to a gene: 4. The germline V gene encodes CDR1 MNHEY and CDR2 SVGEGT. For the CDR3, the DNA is TGTGCCAGCAGTGAACAGGGGCTGCCCCAGCATTTT. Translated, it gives CASSEQGLPQHF.

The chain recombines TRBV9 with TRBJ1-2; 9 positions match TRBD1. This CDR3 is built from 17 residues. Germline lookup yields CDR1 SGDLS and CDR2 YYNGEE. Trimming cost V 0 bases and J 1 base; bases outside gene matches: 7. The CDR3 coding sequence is TGTGCCAGCAGCGTAGCTGAGACAGGGGGATTTAACTATGGCTACACCTTC. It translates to CASSVAETGGFNYGYTF.

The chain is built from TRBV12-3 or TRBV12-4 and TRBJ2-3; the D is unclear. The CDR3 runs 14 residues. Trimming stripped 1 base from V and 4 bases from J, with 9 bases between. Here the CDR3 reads CASSLVKGSDTQYF. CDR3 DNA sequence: TGTGCCAGCAGTTTAGTTAAGGGTTCAGATACGCAGTATTTT.

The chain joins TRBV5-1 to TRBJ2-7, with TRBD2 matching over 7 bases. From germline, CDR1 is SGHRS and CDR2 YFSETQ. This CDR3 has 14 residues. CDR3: CASSLGGDAYEKYV. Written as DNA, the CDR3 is TGCGCCAGCAGCCTTGGGGGGGATGCCTACGAGAAGTACGTC.